These 21 T cell receptor beta chains came from one sample sequenced in a study of T cell responses to AZD1222 COVID-19 vaccine. Sequenced by immunoSEQ multiplex PCR; TCRdb stores in-frame clones only, minus some. The sample includes under 150,000 clones, about 90% of them seen just once. Specimen: peripheral blood, collected on day 0 of AZD1222 vaccination. All receptors derive from an adult in good health.

This clone was found once. The chain carries TRBV19 and TRBJ2-7, with a tentative D call TRBD2 (7 bases). The CDR3 runs 13 residues. The germline V and J ends were trimmed by 8 bases and 3 bases, with 14 bases remaining between them. CDR1 is LNHDA, CDR2 SQIVND, per germline (reference sequence). CDR3 sequence: CASSAGTNYEQYF. As DNA, the CDR3 is TGTGCCAGTTCAGCGGGGACAAACTACGAGCAGTACTTC.

The chain recombines TRBV4-3 with TRBJ1-5, with TRBD1 matching over 7 bases. Germline V gene lookup returns CDR1 LGHNA and CDR2 YSLEER. Unmatched junction bases numbered 7, after V lost 0 bases and J lost 2 bases. The CDR3 sequence is 17 residues long. The CDR3 DNA reads TGCGCCAGCAGCCAAGATGCCAGGGGGAATGGCAATCAGCCCCAGCATTTT. This gives the protein CASSQDARGNGNQPQHF.

The chain carries TRBV2 and TRBJ2-7; D tentatively reads TRBD1 or TRBD2 (5 bases each). The germline gives CDR1 SNHLY, CDR2 FYNNEI. The CDR3 spans 14 residues. Trimming stripped 0 bases from V and 2 bases from J, with 8 bases between. CDR3 nucleotide sequence: TGTGCCAGCAGTGAAGCCGAGGGGACCTACGAGCAGTACTTC. Protein product: CASSEAEGTYEQYF.

The chain recombines TRBV5-1 with TRBJ1-1, with 7 bases aligning to TRBD1. V lost 5 bases to trimming and J lost 1 base; unmatched junction nucleotides: 5. Per germline, CDR1 SGHRS and CDR2 YFSETQ. The CDR3 sequence is 14 residues long. The CDR3 DNA sequence: TGCGCCAGCAGTAAGGGGGCGCAGAACACTGAAGCTTTCTTT. This sequence encodes CASSKGAQNTEAFF.

This clone has a handful of counts. The chain links TRBV20-1 to TRBJ1-6, with D unclear. Germline V gene data show CDR1 as DFQATT and CDR2 as SNEGSKA (reference sequence). V gave up 5 bases and J gave up 14 bases, with 13 bases separating them. The CDR3 totals 11 residues. For the CDR3, the DNA is TGCAGTGCTTTAGGGTACGGATCCCTCCACTTT. This sequence encodes CSALGYGSLHF.

The chain employs TRBV29-1 and TRBJ1-4; D uncertain. This CDR3 is built from 11 residues. The V gene's germline CDR1 is SQVTM and CDR2 ANQGSEA. The V and J ends lost 3 bases and 4 bases respectively, with 3 bases between them. The DNA for the CDR3 is TGCAGCGTTGATTATAATGAAAAACTGTTTTTT. Translated, it gives CSVDYNEKLFF.

This clone has only one observation. The chain is built from TRBV27 and TRBJ1-1; D is possibly TRBD1 (6 bases). The CDR3 is made up of 14 amino acids. Germline-derived CDR1 and CDR2 are MNHEY and SMNVEV (reference sequence). V was pared by 3 bases and J by 1 base, with 9 bases between. The CDR3 spells CASSLTGPNTEAFF. The CDR3 coding sequence is TGTGCCAGCAGTTTGACAGGACCGAACACTGAAGCTTTCTTT.

The chain joins TRBV5-1 to TRBJ2-5, with TRBD2 identical over 10 bases. The J segment lost 1 base and the V segment lost 3 bases, leaving 6 bases of the junction unmatched. The CDR3 is 16 amino acids. Germline V gene lookup returns CDR1 SGHRS and CDR2 YFSETQ. The CDR3 is CASSSLAGDLQETQYF. DNA for the CDR3: TGCGCCAGCAGCTCCCTAGCGGGAGATCTCCAAGAGACCCAGTACTTC. The variable domain in full, completed from reference TRBV5-1 and TRBJ2-5, reads KAGVTQTPRYLIKTRGQQVTLSCSPISGHRSVSWYQQTPGQGLQFLFEYFSETQRNKGNFPGRFSGRQFSNSRSEMNVSTLELGDSALYLCASSSLAGDLQETQYFGPGTRLLVL.

The chain couples TRBV15 to TRBJ2-7, with TRBD2 matching over 7 bases. This CDR3 is built from 15 residues. The V segment lost 5 bases and the J segment 2 bases; nucleotides outside the gene matches: 9. From germline, CDR1 is LNHNV and CDR2 YYDKDF (reference sequence). CDR3: CATSGDGGSTYEQYF. CDR3 DNA: TGTGCCACCAGCGGTGACGGGGGGTCTACCTACGAGCAGTACTTC.

The chain joins TRBV6-6 to TRBJ2-7, with TRBD1 matching over 8 bases. V trimming: 5 bases; J trimming: 13 bases; junction bases outside the gene matches: 22. This CDR3 is 16 amino acids long. Germline CDR1 MNHNY, CDR2 SVGAGI (reference sequence). The CDR3 DNA is TGTGCCAGCAGTAATGTTCGGAAGTGGTCAGGGGGCGCTTACTACTTC. Protein product: CASSNVRKWSGGAYYF.

This chain connects TRBV2 to TRBJ2-5; D remains unclear. The germline V gene has CDR1 SNHLY and CDR2 FYNNEI. This CDR3 is built from 15 residues. Trimming shortened V by 4 bases and J by 5 bases, and 17 bases separated the two germline ends. The CDR3 is CASSVEGNPGETQYF. The CDR3 DNA follows: TGTGCCAGCAGTGTAGAAGGAAACCCTGGGGAGACCCAGTACTTC.

The chain is built from TRBV5-1 and TRBJ1-6, with a weak D call TRBD1 (5 bases). Per the germline V gene, CDR1 is SGHRS and CDR2 is YFSETQ. Trimming cost V 0 bases and J 1 base, with 14 bases left between them. The CDR3 spans 18 residues. Written as DNA, the CDR3 is TGCGCCAGCAGCTTGGGATTAGACAGAAAATCCTATAATTCACCCCTCCACTTT. Translated: CASSLGLDRKSYNSPLHF.

This clone has ten or more counts. J is TRBJ2-1 and V is TRBV5-1; TRBD1 is a possible D gene (6 bases). The germline gives CDR1 SGHRS, CDR2 YFSETQ. Trimming shortened V by 3 bases and J by 5 bases, and 15 bases separated the two germline ends. This CDR3 is 15 amino acids long. The DNA for the CDR3 is TGCGCCAGCAGCTGGGCGACAGGTTTTAACAATGAGCAGTTCTTC. This gives the protein CASSWATGFNNEQFF.

The chain joins TRBV6-2 or TRBV6-3 to TRBJ2-1, with 9 bases identical to TRBD2. Germline CDR1 MNHEY, CDR2 SVGEGT. J lost 6 bases, V lost 8 bases, and 11 bases had no gene match. This CDR3 has 15 residues. Here the CDR3 reads CASGPGTSWSNEQFF. CDR3 nucleotide sequence: TGTGCCAGCGGCCCGGGGACTAGCTGGAGCAATGAGCAGTTCTTC.

The chain carries TRBV11-3 and TRBJ2-6; D is uncertain. The CDR3 sequence is 16 residues long. V gave up 5 bases and J gave up 0 bases, with 11 bases separating them. Germline assignment: CDR1 SGHNT and CDR2 YENEEA. The CDR3 region has the DNA TGTGCCAGCAGCCCAGGACCGAGCTCTGGGGCCAACGTCCTGACTTTC. Amino acids: CASSPGPSSGANVLTF.

The V gene is TRBV28, the J gene TRBJ2-2, with D perhaps matching TRBD1 (5 bases). The CDR3 has 13 amino acids. Germline assignment: CDR1 MDHEN and CDR2 SYDVKM. Deletions cut 9 bases from V and 1 base from J, with 9 bases between. The CDR3 here is CASHDRNTGELFF. The DNA for the CDR3 is TGTGCCAGTCACGACAGGAACACCGGGGAGCTGTTTTTT.

The chain uses TRBV9 and TRBJ1-1; TRBD1 might be the D (5 bases). Germline V gives CDR1 SGDLS, CDR2 YYNGEE. The CDR3 totals 15 residues. Trimming shortened V by 0 bases and J by 3 bases, and 12 bases separated the two germline ends. In DNA, the CDR3 is TGTGCCAGCAGCGTAGCGGGGACTCCCTACACTGAAGCTTTCTTT. Its protein product is CASSVAGTPYTEAFF.

This rearrangement joins TRBV7-9 to TRBJ2-2; a possible D gene is TRBD1 (5 bases). This CDR3 region has 14 residues. Trimming cost V 7 bases and J 6 bases, with 15 bases left between them. In germline, CDR1 is SEHNR, CDR2 FQNEAQ (reference sequence). In DNA, the CDR3 is TGTGCCAGCACCCCGACAGAATCGGCCGGGGAGCTGTTTTTT. Translation gives CASTPTESAGELFF.

V and J are TRBV4-3 and TRBJ2-7; TRBD1 agrees at 7 bases. CDR1 LGHNA and CDR2 YSLEER come from the germline V gene. The CDR3 has 15 amino acids. The trim removed 3 bases at V and 0 bases at J, leaving 5 bases unmatched. The CDR3 is CASSQVQGPSYEQYF. The CDR3 coding sequence is TGCGCCAGCAGCCAGGTACAGGGGCCCTCCTACGAGCAGTACTTC.

The rearrangement uses TRBV29-1 and TRBJ2-2; 11 nucleotides align to TRBD2. The CDR3 has 18 residues. Trimming at V came to 3 bases and at J to 1 base, leaving 10 bases not matched to a gene. CDR1 SQVTM and CDR2 ANQGSEA come from the germline V gene. The DNA for the CDR3 is TGCAGCGTTGAGTTTAATCTAGCGGGAGGCCTGAACACCGGGGAGCTGTTTTTT. It translates to CSVEFNLAGGLNTGELFF.

This clone was detected only a few times. The CDR3 nucleotides read TGTGCCAGCACTCCAAGTACCTGGAATGAAAAACTGTTTTTT. Its translation is CASTPSTWNEKLFF. The chain couples TRBV2 to TRBJ1-4; D is uncertain. V lost 7 bases to trimming and J lost 5 bases, with 14 bases between them. This CDR3 is 14 amino acids long. The germline gives CDR1 SNHLY, CDR2 FYNNEI.